This T cell receptor (beta chain) was identified in a study of T cell repertoires in cytomegalovirus infection. Overall study findings and caveats: Summed frequency of shared TCR beta families picked out CMV carriers who also had the relevant HLA. In two of eight donors, the top clonotype was HLA-C-restricted CMV-specific.

Only one count was recorded for this clonotype. Its antigen remains unknown. A junction end diverges from the germline sequence, so it may reflect a read error. CDR1 SGHVS and CDR2 FQNEAQ come from the germline V gene. The CDR3 has 14 residues. TCRdb ran MiXCR on the reads and lists one entry per CDR3 protein. The table shows about 150,000 distinct CDR3 sequences, with 20% to 25% occurring only once. The chain is built from TRBV7-8 and TRBJ2-7; the D is unclear. Sequenced material: PBMCs. The TCR originated in a human donor in good health (CMV status not recorded). Some clones in this sample may be carry-over from other donors' samples. The CDR3 is CASSLDLPPIEQNF. The CDR3 DNA reads as TGTGCCAGCAGCTTAGACCTTCCCCCTATCGAGCAGAACTTC.